A selection of T cell receptor beta chains follows, all from one sample in a study of blood T cell repertoires in COVID-19. Only in-frame clones appear in the TCRdb table, and some are missing; sequencing was by immunoSEQ multiplex PCR. Of over 200,000 clones listed, nearly 90% are singletons. The sequenced sample consisted of PBMCs or T cells enriched from blood (not recorded which). These receptors all stem from a man aged 25 to 40 who had recovered from COVID-19. CDR3s include the opening cysteine and the closing phenylalanine or tryptophan. A D gene is named only where the DNA matches it firmly. Size is stated for part of the rows, as once, few or many counts, or as a class when the clone is expanded.

>NA|NA|TRBV29-1|TRBJ1-1
CSVLTGEAFF
TGCAGCGTTCTGACGGGAGAAGCTTTCTTT
>NA|NA|TRBV7-9|TRBJ2-1
CASSLWGLEFF
TGTGCCAGCAGCTTATGGGGCCTTGAGTTCTTC
>NA|NA|TRBV2|TRBJ1-1
CASSERQIFTEAFF
TGTGCCAGCAGTGAGAGACAGATCTTTACTGAAGCTTTCTTT
>NA|NA|TRBV5-4|TRBJ2-1
CASSLALHNEQFF
TGTGCCAGCAGCTTGGCACTACACAATGAGCAGTTCTTC
>NA|NA|TRBV15|TRBJ1-2
CATSRGGKTNYGYTF
TGTGCCACCAGCAGGGGGGGAAAAACTAACTATGGCTACACCTTC
>TRBD2|NA|TRBV7-8|TRBJ2-3
CASSPGPSGTLAQYF
TGTGCCAGCAGCCCGGGCCCTAGCGGGACCCTCGCCCAGTATTTT
>TRBD1|NA|TRBV7-9|TRBJ1-2
CASSFTGDYGYTF
TGTGCCAGCAGCTTCACAGGGGACTATGGCTACACCTTC
>TRBD2|few|TRBV5-1|TRBJ2-1
CASSETSEDNEQFF
TGCGCCAGCAGCGAGACTAGCGAGGACAATGAGCAGTTCTTC
>TRBD1|once|TRBV3-1/TRBV3-2|TRBJ1-4
CASSLGQGGGEKLFF
TGTGCCAGCAGCCTAGGACAGGGCGGGGGAGAAAAACTGTTTTTT
>NA|NA|TRBV27|TRBJ2-1
CASSLTGNEQFF
TGTGCCAGCAGTTTAACCGGGAATGAGCAGTTCTTC
>TRBD1|NA|TRBV6-5|TRBJ1-5
CASSSRQGAHQPQHF
TGTGCCAGCAGCTCCAGACAGGGGGCCCATCAGCCCCAGCATTTT
>TRBD2|NA|TRBV4-2|TRBJ2-6
CASSQQRGLDFSGANVLTF
TGTGCCAGCAGCCAACAACGGGGACTAGACTTCTCTGGGGCCAACGTCCTGACTTTC
>NA|NA|TRBV25-1|TRBJ2-2
CASSEDTHTGELFF
TGTGCCAGCAGTGAAGACACACACACCGGGGAGCTGTTTTTT
>NA|NA|TRBV10-3|TRBJ1-5
CAISESEGRVSQPQHF
TGTGCCATCAGTGAGTCGGAGGGGAGGGTAAGTCAGCCCCAGCATTTT
>NA|NA|TRBV4-1|TRBJ1-3
CASKIGTAGNTIYF
TGCGCCAGTAAAATAGGGACTGCTGGAAACACCATATATTTT
>NA|NA|TRBV5-1|TRBJ2-1
CASSLLRWTEYNEQFF
TGCGCCAGCAGCTTGTTAAGGTGGACAGAGTACAATGAGCAGTTCTTC
>NA|NA|TRBV4-2|TRBJ2-7
CASSQSPSSYEQYF
TGTGCCAGCAGCCAGAGCCCGAGCTCCTACGAGCAGTACTTC
>NA|NA|TRBV5-1|TRBJ2-6
CASSSFLSGANVLTF
TGCGCCAGCAGCTCCTTCTTGTCTGGGGCCAACGTCCTGACTTTC
>NA|NA|TRBV19|TRBJ1-6
CATSRGTHNSPLHF
TGTGCCACTTCTAGGGGGACACATAATTCACCCCTCCACTTT
>TRBD2|NA|TRBV2|TRBJ2-1
CASSVRGDVSYNEQFF
TGTGCCAGCTCCGTTCGGGGGGATGTATCCTACAATGAGCAGTTCTTC
>TRBD1|NA|TRBV19|TRBJ1-6
CATFDRGNSPLHF
TGTGCCACCTTCGACAGGGGAAATTCACCCCTCCACTTT
>NA|NA|TRBV5-4|TRBJ1-1
CASSVDRSTEAFF
TGTGCCAGCAGTGTCGACAGGTCCACTGAAGCTTTCTTT
>TRBD1|NA|TRBV5-5|TRBJ2-7
CASSLGGTGSYEQYF
TGTGCCAGCAGCTTGGGTGGGACAGGGTCTTACGAGCAGTACTTC
>NA|NA|TRBV5-1|TRBJ2-5
CASSLWRAQETQYF
TGCGCCAGCAGCTTGTGGCGGGCTCAAGAGACCCAGTACTTC
>NA|once|TRBV27|TRBJ2-5
CASSNPGETQYF
TGTGCCAGCAGTAACCCGGGGGAGACCCAGTACTTC
>TRBD1|once|TRBV6-5|TRBJ1-5
CASRPDRGHQPQHF
TGTGCCAGCAGACCTGACAGGGGGCATCAGCCCCAGCATTTT
>NA|NA|TRBV7-6|TRBJ1-3
CASDSSGTIYF
TGTGCCAGCGACTCGTCGGGCACCATATATTTT
>TRBD2|NA|TRBV7-2|TRBJ2-3
CASSLLAGGKDTQYF
TGTGCCAGCAGCTTACTAGCGGGGGGGAAAGATACGCAGTATTTT
>TRBD2|NA|TRBV11-3|TRBJ2-7
CASSLRTSGTDEQYF
TGTGCCAGCAGCTTACGGACTAGCGGGACGGATGAGCAGTACTTC
>TRBD1|NA|TRBV18|TRBJ1-6
CASSPGQGAYRALLVSPLHF
TGTGCCAGCTCACCAGGACAGGGGGCGTACCGGGCTTTACTTGTTTCACCCCTCCACTTT
>NA|NA|TRBV5-4|TRBJ2-3
CASSLGLATSTDTQYF
TGTGCCAGCAGCCTCGGACTGGCAACTAGCACAGATACGCAGTATTTT
>NA|NA|TRBV24-1|TRBJ2-7
CATSDDGPGSSYEQYF
TGTGCCACCAGTGATGATGGTCCCGGTAGCTCCTACGAGCAGTACTTC
>NA|NA|TRBV21-1|TRBJ1-6
CASSTRSRQGAYLRSPLHF
TGTGCCAGCAGCACCCGGTCGAGACAGGGGGCTTATCTGCGCTCACCCCTCCACTTT
>NA|NA|TRBV5-5|TRBJ2-5
CASSRTGVSTQYF
TGTGCCAGCAGCCGGACGGGGGTGTCGACCCAGTACTTC
>NA|NA|TRBV7-6|TRBJ2-5
CASSLGQQLGETQYF
TGTGCCAGCAGCTTAGGACAGCAGCTTGGGGAGACCCAGTACTTC
>NA|NA|TRBV5-1|TRBJ1-4
CASSPPQGGTNEKLFF
TGCGCCAGCAGCCCACCGCAGGGAGGAACTAATGAAAAACTGTTTTTT
>TRBD1|few|TRBV2|TRBJ1-1
CASNKDRGIREAFF
TGTGCCAGCAATAAGGACAGGGGGATTCGAGAAGCTTTCTTT
>TRBD1|NA|TRBV11-1|TRBJ2-7
CASSVRDRSSYEQYF
TGTGCCAGCAGCGTAAGGGACAGGAGCTCCTACGAGCAGTACTTC
>NA|NA|TRBV5-1|TRBJ1-4
CASSLGAGDEKLFF
TGCGCCAGCAGCTTGGGGGCAGGGGATGAAAAACTGTTTTTT
>NA|NA|TRBV6-5|TRBJ1-5
CASSFSGINQPQHF
TGTGCCAGCAGTTTCTCCGGGATTAATCAGCCCCAGCATTTT
>NA|NA|TRBV19|TRBJ1-6
CASSIGNSYNSPLHF
TGTGCCAGTAGTATTGGCAACTCCTATAATTCACCCCTCCACTTT